Listed below are T cell receptor beta chains from one sample, sequenced in a study of regulatory T cells in long-lasting Graves disease. TCRdb reanalysed the multiplex PCR reads using MiXCR and keeps one entry per CDR3 protein. The top ten clones hold 10% of a sample with about 540,000 distinct CDR3 sequences, about 13% of them seen once. These records were also assigned to another study, of T cells in Graves' hyperthyroidism and ophthalmopathy.

Sequences were derived from peripheral blood mononuclear cells (PBMCs), sampled at new diagnosis, from a patient treated with antithyroid drugs. All receptors derive from a young man with Graves disease. Both conserved end residues are part of each CDR3. Each record gives: D gene, V gene, J gene, clone size, CDR3 DNA, CDR3 protein. The D gene is left open where the match is weak. The size field is filled for only some rows; it gives once, few, many or a size class.

.,TRBV2,TRBJ1-6,many,TGTGCCAGCACATCAGACAGACCTGGTAATTCACCCCTCCACTTT,CASTSDRPGNSPLHF
.,TRBV28,TRBJ2-5,many,TGTGCCAGCAGTTTGTCGCTATCCCCCCGAGAGACCCAGTACTTC,CASSLSLSPRETQYF
.,TRBV18,TRBJ1-3,.,TGTGCCAGCTCACTCCCAAACTTAAGCTCTGGAAACACCATATATTTT,CASSLPNLSSGNTIYF
TRBD1,TRBV20-1,TRBJ2-7,few,TGCAGTGCTAGGGAGCAGGGGACAGGCCTCTACGAGCAGTACTTC,CSAREQGTGLYEQYF
.,TRBV6-1,TRBJ2-4,many,TGTGCCAGCAGTACTCAAGGGGGGAGCCAGTCCAAAAACATTCAGTACTTC,CASSTQGGSQSKNIQYF
.,TRBV27,TRBJ1-2,many,TGTGCCAGCAGTCCCAGAGCGGGAGGGGGTCTCTATGGCTACACCTTC,CASSPRAGGGLYGYTF
TRBD2,TRBV7-2,TRBJ2-1,.,TGTGCCAGCAGAAACCTAGCGGGAGACATAGGGGAGCAGTTCTTC,CASRNLAGDIGEQFF
.,TRBV3-1,TRBJ2-7,many,TGTGCCAGCAGCCAAGAGTCGAGAGCCGAGCAGTACTTC,CASSQESRAEQYF
TRBD1,TRBV10-3,TRBJ1-2,.,TGTGCCATCAGTGAAACCGGGACAGGGGGCTATGGCTACACCTTC,CAISETGTGGYGYTF
.,TRBV6-1,TRBJ1-5,.,TGTGCCAGCAGTGAAGATGGGGATCAGCCCCAGCATTTT,CASSEDGDQPQHF
TRBD2,TRBV7-2,TRBJ2-3,many,TGTGCCAGCGGCCCTTCGGGGGGTGGAGCTACGCAGTATTTT,CASGPSGGGATQYF
TRBD2,TRBV7-9,TRBJ2-2,many,TGTGCCAGCAGCCTCAGTAGCGGGAGGTCCACCGGGGAGCTGTTTTTT,CASSLSSGRSTGELFF
TRBD1,TRBV6-2/TRBV6-3,TRBJ2-4,many,TGTGCCAGCAGCTCCGGGACAGGGTACATTCAGTACTTC,CASSSGTGYIQYF
.,TRBV29-1,TRBJ2-3,many,TGCAGCGTTGAAGTAGAAGGGGATACGCAGTATTTT,CSVEVEGDTQYF
TRBD1,TRBV19,TRBJ2-7,few,TGTGCCAGTAGTATATGGAGTGTGGGGGACAGGGCCAACGAGCAGTACTTC,CASSIWSVGDRANEQYF
TRBD2,TRBV11-2,TRBJ2-7,many,TGTGCCAGCAGCATCCCCCAGACTAGCGGGAGGAACGAGCAGTACTTC,CASSIPQTSGRNEQYF
TRBD1,TRBV2,TRBJ1-5,many,TGTGCCAGCAGCGACAGGGGGAGGAATCAGCCCCAGCATTTT,CASSDRGRNQPQHF
TRBD2,TRBV3-1,TRBJ2-7,few,TGTGCCAGCAGCCAGACCGGGACTAGCGGGAGAGAAAGCTCCTACGAGCAGTACTTC,CASSQTGTSGRESSYEQYF
.,TRBV15,TRBJ1-2,.,TGTGCCACCAGCAGAGATAGGACGTCCCAAGACCGGGTGTTC,CATSRDRTSQDRVF
.,TRBV4-1,TRBJ2-2,few,TGCGCCAGCAGCCAAGCAGGCTCCACCGGGGAGCTGTTTTTT,CASSQAGSTGELFF
TRBD2,TRBV20-1,TRBJ2-3,few,TGCAGTGCTAGAGACATACTAGCGGGTACATCTAGCACAGATACGCAGTATTTT,CSARDILAGTSSTDTQYF
.,TRBV7-2,TRBJ1-1,many,TGTGCCAGCAGCTTATTCGCGACAGCCTCCATGAACACTGAAGCTTTCTTT,CASSLFATASMNTEAFF
TRBD2,TRBV29-1,TRBJ2-5,many,TGCAGCGTTGGAGTAGCGGGGGGCAAAGAGACCCAGTACTTC,CSVGVAGGKETQYF
.,TRBV6-5,TRBJ2-7,many,TGTGCCAGCAGTTTAGCGGTCCGCTCCTACGAGCAGTACTTC,CASSLAVRSYEQYF
TRBD1,TRBV11-2,TRBJ2-3,many,TGTGCCAGCAGCCCATACCCCGGGACAGGGGAGGCAGATACGCAGTATTTT,CASSPYPGTGEADTQYF
.,TRBV12-3/TRBV12-4,TRBJ2-1,many,TGTGCCAGCAGTTTCTTCGGGGATTCTCTTACAATGGCGGGGCAGTTCTTC,CASSFFGDSLTMAGQFF
TRBD2,TRBV12-5,TRBJ2-3,many,TGTGCTAGTGGTTTGGTACTGGCGGGAGTGTTACCAGATACGCAGTATTTT,CASGLVLAGVLPDTQYF
.,TRBV11-1,TRBJ2-1,many,TGTGCCAGCAGCTTCACCCGGGGAGGAGGGGAGCAGTTCTTC,CASSFTRGGGEQFF
.,TRBV7-2,TRBJ2-1,many,TGTGCCAGCAGTTACGAGCGGAGCTCCTACAATGAGCAGTTCTTC,CASSYERSSYNEQFF
.,TRBV28,TRBJ2-5,many,TGTGCCAGCAAATTGACAGGCCAAGAGACCCAGTACTTC,CASKLTGQETQYF
TRBD2,TRBV12-5,TRBJ2-7,few,TGTGCTAGTGGTTTGATACTCGGGACTAAAGAGGGCGAGCAGTACTTC,CASGLILGTKEGEQYF
TRBD1,TRBV10-3,TRBJ2-3,few,TGTGCCATCAGTGCACCAACCGGGACAGACACAGATACGCAGTATTTT,CAISAPTGTDTDTQYF
.,TRBV13,TRBJ2-7,.,TGTGCCAGCAGCCCCGGGCCGTTACACCACTACGAGCAGTACTTC,CASSPGPLHHYEQYF
TRBD2,TRBV15,TRBJ2-7,many,TGTGCCACCAGCAGAGGGGAGGGTTCCGAGCAGTACTTC,CATSRGEGSEQYF
.,TRBV6-1,TRBJ2-7,many,TGTGCCAGCAGTGAATCGTCGCCCCAGATCTACGAGCAGTACTTC,CASSESSPQIYEQYF
TRBD2,TRBV5-1,TRBJ2-1,many,TGCGCCAGCAGCTTGGCCGGGACTAGCGGGAGGGCCGGGGTTGAGCAGTTCTTC,CASSLAGTSGRAGVEQFF
TRBD1,TRBV29-1,TRBJ2-3,.,TGCAGCGTTGTGGGGACAGTTGTCTCTAGCACAGATACGCAGTATTTT,CSVVGTVVSSTDTQYF
.,TRBV29-1,TRBJ2-5,.,TGCAGCGTTGCCCGTAATAGGCAAGAGACCCAGTACTTC,CSVARNRQETQYF
.,TRBV6-2/TRBV6-3,TRBJ2-7,few,TGTGCCAGCAGTTACGGTCCCCCGCCGGCAGGCGAGCAGTACTTC,CASSYGPPPAGEQYF
.,TRBV25-1,TRBJ2-2,.,TGTGCCGGCAGTGAATTAGCACCCGCGAACACCGGGGAGCTGTTTTTT,CAGSELAPANTGELFF
.,TRBV30,TRBJ1-2,many,TGTGCCTGGACCACAGGGCGCTATGGCTACACCTTC,CAWTTGRYGYTF
TRBD2,TRBV30,TRBJ2-7,.,TGTGCCTGGAGTTCGCGTCAAATAGTAGCGGGAGCAAACTCCTACGAGCAGTACTTC,CAWSSRQIVAGANSYEQYF
.,TRBV14,TRBJ2-7,.,TGTGCCAGCAGCCCCGACAGATCACGGGGCTCCTACGAGCAGTACTTC,CASSPDRSRGSYEQYF
TRBD2,TRBV2,TRBJ2-5,many,TGTGCCAGCAGTAGCGGGAGGGGCCAAGAGACCCAGTACTTC,CASSSGRGQETQYF
TRBD1,TRBV27,TRBJ1-2,many,TGTGCCAGCAGTTTTTGGGGACAGGCGGATGGCTACACCTTC,CASSFWGQADGYTF
TRBD1,TRBV7-9,TRBJ2-1,many,TGTGCCAGCAGCACTCCCGACGCCGGGACAGGGAGGTTCCATGAGCAGTTCTTC,CASSTPDAGTGRFHEQFF
TRBD2,TRBV5-5,TRBJ2-5,few,TGTGCCAGCAGCTTAATGACTAGCGGGAGGGCAGAGACCCAGTACTTC,CASSLMTSGRAETQYF
TRBD2,TRBV19,TRBJ2-1,.,TGTGCCAGTAGGGTAATAGCGGGAGGCTCCTACAATGAGCAGTTCTTC,CASRVIAGGSYNEQFF
.,TRBV25-1,TRBJ2-1,.,TGTGCCAGCAAAGATGGGATCTACAATGAGCAGTTCTTC,CASKDGIYNEQFF
TRBD2,TRBV30,TRBJ2-5,many,TGTGCCCCGCTGCGGGCTAGCGGGTGCCAAGAGACCCAGTACTTC,CAPLRASGCQETQYF
.,TRBV19,TRBJ1-5,.,TGTGCCAGTAGTATGGTCCTTCGGGCCCAGCATTTT,CASSMVLRAQHF
TRBD1,TRBV25-1,TRBJ2-5,many,TGTGCCAGCAGTGAAGAGGACAGGGCTGTCCAAGAGACCCAGTACTTC,CASSEEDRAVQETQYF
.,TRBV29-1,TRBJ2-5,.,TGCAGCGCATGGGACAACGTGGAGACCCAGTACTTC,CSAWDNVETQYF
.,TRBV28,TRBJ2-3,many,TGTGCCAGCAGTTCAGGCAAGAATACGCAGTATTTT,CASSSGKNTQYF
.,TRBV20-1,TRBJ2-3,many,TGCAGTGCTAGAGTATCCCTCTCGGATACGCAGTATTTT,CSARVSLSDTQYF
.,TRBV14,TRBJ1-2,few,TGTGCCAGCAGCCAAGATAGACAGGTGGACTATGGCTACACCTTC,CASSQDRQVDYGYTF
TRBD1,TRBV18,TRBJ2-5,.,TGTGCCAGCTCCCAACAGGGGGCCATCCAAGAGACCCAGTACTTC,CASSQQGAIQETQYF
.,TRBV3-1,TRBJ2-1,many,TGTGCCAGCAGCCCAACCGGGACCCTGACTATCAATGAGCAGTTCTTC,CASSPTGTLTINEQFF
TRBD1,TRBV20-1,TRBJ1-1,few,TGCAGTGCTAGGGGTCCGGGACAGGAGTTGAACACTGAAGCTTTCTTT,CSARGPGQELNTEAFF
.,TRBV3-1,TRBJ2-1,.,TGTGCCAGCAGCCAAGATCATACAGGGCCGGATGAGCAGTTCTTC,CASSQDHTGPDEQFF